Listed here are 16 T cell receptor beta chains from one sample, sequenced in a study of blood T cell repertoires in COVID-19. This table comes from immunoSEQ multiplex PCR, and its TCRdb copy is limited to in-frame clones, with some not included. Here the sample spans about 150,000 clones, about 88% being singletons. Sequenced material: peripheral blood. The source is a human donor with COVID-19, enrolled during active disease. The donor label of this sample is uncertain.

This chain connects TRBV25-1 to TRBJ2-3, with 8 bases identical to TRBD1. Germline V gene lookup returns CDR1 MGHDK and CDR2 SYGVNS. The CDR3 has 18 amino acids. The junction had 16 bases not matched to a gene; V was cut back by 4 bases and J by 4 bases. The CDR3 DNA reads TGTGCCAGCAGTGGCCAATACGGATTTCGGACAGGGCCAGATACGCAGTATTTT. It codes for CASSGQYGFRTGPDTQYF.

The chain has TRBV3-1 (or the pseudogene TRBV3-2) and TRBJ2-7; 7 bases fit TRBD1. The CDR3 contains 14 residues. Germline V gives CDR1 LGHDT, CDR2 YNNKEL (reference sequence). The trim removed 5 bases at V and 3 bases at J, leaving 7 bases unmatched. DNA of the CDR3: TGTGCCAGCAGCTTCTCCGGGACAGACTACGAGCAGTACTTC. Protein sequence: CASSFSGTDYEQYF.

The rearrangement uses TRBV7-9 and TRBJ1-3; 7 nucleotides line up with TRBD1. V lost 4 bases to trimming and J lost 3 bases; unmatched junction nucleotides: 9. Per germline, CDR1 SEHNR and CDR2 FQNEAQ (reference sequence). The CDR3 covers 16 residues. This CDR3 reads CASSSEIQGLGNTIYF. Written as DNA, the CDR3 is TGTGCCAGCAGCTCCGAAATACAGGGGCTTGGAAACACCATATATTTT. The full variable domain, its missing parts supplied by reference TRBV7-9 and TRBJ1-3, is DTGVSQNPRHKITKRGQNVTFRCDPISEHNRLYWYRQTLGQGPEFLTYFQNEAQLEKSRLLSDRFSAERPKGSFSTLEIQRTEQGDSAMYLCASSSEIQGLGNTIYFGEGSWLTVV.

The gene calls are TRBV7-2 and TRBJ2-1; the match to TRBD2 covers 14 bases. CDR3 length: 13 residues. From germline, CDR1 is SGHTA and CDR2 FQGNSA. V trimming: 4 bases; J trimming: 15 bases; junction bases outside the gene matches: 5. The CDR3 DNA reads TGTGCCAGCAGCTCTTTGACTAGCGGGGGGGTGTTCTTC. Encoded protein: CASSSLTSGGVFF.

The chain recombines TRBV3-1 (or the pseudogene TRBV3-2) with TRBJ2-3; 9 bases map to TRBD1. J was trimmed by 4 bases and V by 1 base; bases with no gene match: 9. This CDR3 contains 17 residues. Germline values: CDR1 LGHDT, CDR2 YNNKEL (reference sequence). CDR3 amino acids: CASSQGVSGDRADTQYF. The CDR3 DNA reads as TGTGCCAGCAGCCAAGGGGTCAGCGGGGACAGGGCAGATACGCAGTATTTT.

This chain uses TRBV5-6 with TRBJ2-5, with 7 positions matching TRBD2. Germline values: CDR1 SGHDT, CDR2 YYEEEE. V was clipped by 2 bases and J by 1 base; unmatched bases: 8. There are 16 residues in the CDR3. The CDR3 is CASSFLPGGSQETQYF. In DNA form, the CDR3 reads TGTGCCAGCAGCTTCTTACCGGGCGGGAGCCAAGAGACCCAGTACTTC.

The gene calls are TRBV5-1 and TRBJ2-7; D possibly corresponds to TRBD2 (6 bases). Trimming stripped 0 bases from V and 5 bases from J, with 12 bases between. Germline CDR1 SGHRS, CDR2 YFSETQ. The CDR3 consists of 14 residues. The DNA of the CDR3 is TGCGCCAGCAGCTTGGACGCGGGATCTAACGAGCAGTACTTC. Translating it yields CASSLDAGSNEQYF.

The chain combines TRBV28 with TRBJ1-2, with 8 positions matching TRBD1. Germline-derived CDR1 and CDR2 are MDHEN and SYDVKM. The CDR3 has 13 amino acids. V dropped 6 bases and J dropped 8; count of bases not matched to a gene: 8. The CDR3 protein is CASSIGQGGGYTF. DNA for the CDR3: TGTGCCAGCAGCATCGGACAGGGAGGCGGCTACACCTTC.

J is TRBJ1-4 and V is TRBV4-1; a possible D gene is TRBD1 (5 bases). The CDR3 covers 16 residues. Between the trimmed V and J ends, which lost 1 base and 6 bases, there was a span of 15 bases. The germline gives CDR1 MGHRA, CDR2 YSYEKL. The CDR3 is CASSQVGGRRDEKLFF. CDR3 DNA sequence: TGCGCCAGCAGCCAAGTCGGGGGGAGAAGGGATGAAAAACTGTTTTTT.

The CDR3 DNA sequence: TGTGCCAGCAGCTTAAGAAGGGGAAGCACTGAAGCTTTCTTT. Its protein product is CASSLRRGSTEAFF. The rearrangement links TRBV11-2 to TRBJ1-1, with a tentative D call TRBD1 (5 bases). This CDR3 has 14 residues. Germline V CDR1 and CDR2: SGHAT, FQNNGV. The V end was cut by 2 bases, the J end by 4 bases, with 11 bases between. The variable domain in full, with the rest retrieved from reference TRBV11-2 and TRBJ1-1, is EAGVAQSPRYKIIEKRQSVAFWCNPISGHATLYWYQQILGQGPKLLIQFQNNGVVDDSQLPKDRFSAERLKGVDSTLKIQPAKLEDSAVYLCASSLRRGSTEAFFGQGTRLTVV.

The chain employs TRBV3-1 (or the pseudogene TRBV3-2) and TRBJ2-7; 12 nucleotides align to TRBD1. This CDR3 spans 18 amino acids. V was clipped by 3 bases and J by 2 bases; unmatched bases: 11. Per germline, CDR1 LGHDT and CDR2 YNNKEL (reference sequence). The DNA of the CDR3 is TGTGCCAGCAGCCACCGTCCCGGGACAGGGGGCAAAACCTACGAGCAGTACTTC. It specifies CASSHRPGTGGKTYEQYF.

The J gene is TRBJ2-1, the V gene TRBV27; no clear D. V was cut by 8 bases and J by 5 bases, with 10 bases left in between. Looked up from germline, CDR1 is MNHEY and CDR2 is SMNVEV (reference sequence). The CDR3 loop spans 12 amino acids. The CDR3 sequence is CASGLHHNEQFF. The CDR3 nucleotides are TGTGCCAGCGGGCTTCATCACAATGAGCAGTTCTTC.

This chain uses TRBV5-1 with TRBJ2-5, with a tentative D call TRBD2 (6 bases). The V and J ends lost 2 bases and 3 bases respectively, with 11 bases between them. CDR1 is SGHRS and CDR2 is YFSETQ in the germline V gene. This CDR3 is built from 14 residues. DNA of the CDR3: TGCGCCAGCAGCTTAGGCGGGACGAAAGAGACCCAGTACTTC. Encoded protein: CASSLGGTKETQYF.

The chain uses TRBV7-3 and TRBJ1-4; D gene unclear. Germline V gene lookup returns CDR1 SGHTA and CDR2 FQGTGA. The germline V and J ends were trimmed by 5 bases and 7 bases, with 14 bases remaining between them. The CDR3 totals 14 residues. The CDR3 spells CASSPGQDSEKLFF. In DNA, the CDR3 is TGTGCCAGCAGCCCCGGGCAGGACTCTGAAAAACTGTTTTTT.

The rearrangement joins TRBV6-6 to TRBJ2-7; TRBD1 is a possible D gene (8 bases). CDR1 is MNHNY, CDR2 SVGAGI, per germline (reference sequence). CDR3 length: 16 residues. With 5 bases removed from V and 7 bases from J, the gap between germline ends came to 24 bases. CDR3 nucleotide sequence: TGTGCCAGCAGTAGGGGCCCCACAGGGGGGGCGGAAGAGCAGTACTTC. Its protein is CASSRGPTGGAEEQYF.

This clone showed up just once. This chain joins TRBV7-9 and TRBJ1-1, with 7 bases fitting TRBD1. This CDR3 has 13 amino acids. CDR1 and CDR2 (germline): SEHNR, FQNEAQ (reference sequence). The V segment lost 7 bases and the J segment 0 bases; nucleotides outside the gene matches: 2. CDR3 sequence: CASTTGVNTEAFF. For the CDR3, the DNA is TGTGCCAGCACAACAGGGGTGAACACTGAAGCTTTCTTT. The full variable domain, with the rest looked up from reference TRBV7-9 and TRBJ1-1, is DTGVSQNPRHKITKRGQNVTFRCDPISEHNRLYWYRQTLGQGPEFLTYFQNEAQLEKSRLLSDRFSAERPKGSFSTLEIQRTEQGDSAMYLCASTTGVNTEAFFGQGTRLTVV.